A single sample is the source of the 26 T cell receptor beta chains below, sequenced in a study of vaccination and CD4 T cells after COVID-19. Regarding time point: late sampling 161 to 241 days after vaccination in a few convalescent patients. The treatment was: roughly 10-day PBMC culture with coronavirus spike peptide pools or control peptides (ViraFEST assay). Cultured CD4+ T-cell DNA underwent Oncomine TCR Beta short-read sequencing. A single record per CDR3 protein comes from TCRdb applying MiXCR to the PCR reads. The profile shows 17,000 or so distinct CDR3 sequences, over 40% of them singletons. These receptors have no known antigen. This specimen was CD4+ T cells from blood, cultured in vitro, taken about 7 months after SARS-CoV-2 vaccination. These receptors were collected from a human donor who had recovered from COVID-19.

A note on this clonotype: This may come from a read error, since a much larger clone is one base off. The CDR3 DNA is TGCAGTGCTCGCTCTGGGAGGTACACCTTC. Its protein product is CSARSGRYTF. The V call is TRBV20-1, the J call TRBJ1-2; D gene ambiguous. The germline V and J ends were trimmed by 5 bases and 11 bases, with 12 bases remaining between them. CDR3 length equals 10 residues. The germline V gene encodes CDR1 DFQATT and CDR2 SNEGSKA (reference sequence).

The rearrangement uses TRBV20-1 and TRBJ2-7; TRBD2 aligns across 11 bases. Looked up from germline, CDR1 is DFQATT and CDR2 is SNEGSKA (reference sequence). The length of the CDR3 is 16 residues. After removal of 0 bases from V and 5 bases from J, the junction contained 9 bases not matched to a gene. The CDR3 sequence: CSARDRIAGGPHEQYF. The CDR3 DNA is TGCAGTGCTAGAGATCGGATAGCGGGAGGGCCCCACGAGCAGTACTTC.

The chain recombines TRBV10-3 with TRBJ2-7; D is uncertain. Trimming pared 2 bases from V and 2 bases from J, leaving 13 bases between. The germline V gene has CDR1 ENHRY and CDR2 SYGVKD. The CDR3 length is 15 residues. The CDR3 nucleotides read TGTGCCATCAGTGAGGCTATGATTATCCCCTACGAGCAGTACTTC. Its translation is CAISEAMIIPYEQYF.

This chain links TRBV6-4 with TRBJ1-1; D is undetermined. The CDR3 is 16 amino acids. V was trimmed by 6 bases and J by 5 bases, leaving 22 bases between them. Looked up from germline, CDR1 is MRHNA and CDR2 is SNTAGT. This CDR3 reads CASSHAPSTGKTEAFF. CDR3 coding DNA: TGTGCCAGCAGCCACGCACCTTCGACGGGGAAGACTGAAGCTTTCTTT.

This clonotype occurred a few times. This rearrangement joins TRBV20-1 to TRBJ1-1; the D gene is possibly TRBD1 (6 bases). CDR1 and CDR2 (germline): DFQATT, SNEGSKA (reference sequence). V was shortened by 8 bases and J by 8 bases, with 18 bases between the two germline ends. The CDR3 covers 12 residues. The CDR3 reads CSPVGQLREAFF. The CDR3 region has the DNA TGCAGTCCAGTGGGACAACTTCGCGAAGCTTTCTTT.

The rearrangement joins TRBV6-1 to TRBJ1-6; D remains ambiguous. Trimming pared 6 bases from V and 6 bases from J, leaving 18 bases between. Germline assignment: CDR1 MNHNS and CDR2 SASEGT. This CDR3 is built from 16 residues. CDR3 region: CASSPTLPSGNSPLHF. CDR3 in DNA: TGTGCCAGCAGCCCAACTTTACCAAGCGGTAATTCACCCCTCCACTTT.

This clonotype showed up just a few times. This chain joins TRBV7-6 and TRBJ2-7; D may be TRBD1 (5 bases). Germline V gives CDR1 SGHVS, CDR2 FNYEAQ. V lost 1 base and J 3 bases, leaving 16 bases between the germline ends. The CDR3 length is 16 residues. The CDR3, as DNA: TGTGCCAGCAGCTTAGATCCGACAGCTAACTTCTACGAGCAGTACTTC. This translates into CASSLDPTANFYEQYF.

The chain employs TRBV19 and TRBJ2-5; 10 bases fit TRBD1. The CDR3 loop spans 14 amino acids. CDR1 is LNHDA, CDR2 SQIVND, per germline (reference sequence). V was clipped by 8 bases and J by 3 bases; unmatched bases: 6. The CDR3 loop is CASQIGTGEETQYF. CDR3 bases: TGTGCCAGTCAGATCGGGACAGGGGAAGAGACCCAGTACTTC.

This chain uses TRBV28 with TRBJ1-1; tentatively, D is TRBD1 (6 bases). Trimming removed 8 bases at V and 3 bases at J, with 16 bases between. The CDR3 sequence is 14 residues long. CDR1 and CDR2 (germline): MDHEN, SYDVKM. The CDR3 reads CASYGGGGYTEAFF. CDR3 nucleotide sequence: TGTGCCAGCTACGGGGGCGGGGGGTACACTGAAGCTTTCTTT.

This sequence joins TRBV6-1 and TRBJ2-7, with 8 positions matching TRBD2. This CDR3 comprises 15 residues. CDR1 is MNHNS and CDR2 is SASEGT in the germline V gene. The junction had 8 bases not matched to a gene; V was cut back by 1 base and J by 6 bases. CDR3 DNA sequence: TGTGCCAGCAGTGAAGAGGTCGGGAGGGCCTTCGAGCAGTACTTC. This sequence encodes CASSEEVGRAFEQYF.

This clonotype occurred a few times. J is TRBJ2-3 and V is TRBV20-1, with 7 bases aligning to TRBD1. Unmatched junction bases numbered 4, after V lost 4 bases and J lost 3 bases. The CDR3 length is 13 residues. CDR1 and CDR2 (germline): DFQATT, SNEGSKA (reference sequence). This chain's CDR3 is CSATTGATDTQYF. CDR3 DNA: TGCAGTGCTACTACAGGGGCGACAGATACGCAGTATTTT.

The genes are TRBV4-1 and TRBJ1-2; D is unclear. CDR3 length: 15 residues. From germline, CDR1 is MGHRA and CDR2 YSYEKL. Deletions cut 2 bases from V and 5 bases from J, with 15 bases between. CDR3 nucleotides: TGCGCCAGCAGCCAAAACCCTAACGGTGGGTATGGCTACACCTTC. This sequence encodes CASSQNPNGGYGYTF.

The V gene is TRBV18, the J gene TRBJ2-3; unclear D gene. Deletions cut 6 bases from V and 4 bases from J, with 11 bases between. CDR3 length: 13 amino acids. Germline V gives CDR1 KGHSH, CDR2 LQKENI. This CDR3 reads CASSPNPSDTQYF. The CDR3 nucleotides are TGTGCCAGCTCTCCTAACCCTTCAGATACGCAGTATTTT. Full variable domain (rest looked up from reference TRBV18 and TRBJ2-3): NAGVMQNPRHLVRRRGQEARLRCSPMKGHSHVYWYRQLPEEGLKFMVYLQKENIIDESGMPKERFSAEFPKEGPSILRIQQVVRGDSAAYFCASSPNPSDTQYFGPGTRLTVL.

This chain links TRBV7-6 with TRBJ2-3; 8 bases agree with TRBD2. After removal of 1 base from V and 4 bases from J, the junction contained 7 bases not matched to a gene. CDR1 SGHVS and CDR2 FNYEAQ come from the germline V gene. The CDR3 covers 16 residues. The CDR3 DNA reads TGTGCCAGCAGCTTAGGTCCGGGGGGGCCCGCAGATACGCAGTATTTT. Translating gives CASSLGPGGPADTQYF.

The chain carries TRBV11-3 and TRBJ2-1, with a possible D match to TRBD2 (8 bases). Germline V lookup: CDR1 SGHNT, CDR2 YENEEA. Trimming stripped 2 bases from V and 8 bases from J, with 22 bases between. The CDR3 is 17 residues long. CDR3: CASSLQQGSGSWDEQFF. In DNA, the CDR3 is TGTGCCAGCAGCTTACAACAGGGGAGCGGGAGTTGGGATGAGCAGTTCTTC.

This clonotype was seen a few times. The chain carries TRBV19 and TRBJ1-5; perhaps TRBD1 as D (6 bases). Germline CDR1 LNHDA, CDR2 SQIVND (reference sequence). V gave up 11 bases and J gave up 0 bases, with 14 bases separating them. The CDR3 runs 14 residues. The CDR3 DNA follows: TGTGCCGGGGGCCCAGCTCATAGCAATCAGCCCCAGCATTTT. This gives the protein CAGGPAHSNQPQHF.

This clonotype was counted between two and nine times. The V call is TRBV7-2, the J call TRBJ1-3, with a possible D match to TRBD1 (5 bases). Germline V gives CDR1 SGHTA, CDR2 FQGNSA. The CDR3 is 15 amino acids. With 7 bases removed from V and 2 bases from J, the gap between germline ends came to 15 bases. As DNA, the CDR3 is TGTGCCAGCATCCCCGGGGGAAGGGCTGGAAACACCATATATTTT. It yields the protein CASIPGGRAGNTIYF.

The chain uses TRBV24-1 and TRBJ2-7; D gene uncertain. The V and J ends lost 0 bases and 5 bases respectively, with 4 bases between them. Germline CDR1 reads KGHDR; CDR2 reads SFDVKD. The CDR3 covers 12 residues. The CDR3 nucleotides read TGTGCCACCAGTGATTTGACGGACGAGCAGTACTTC. This translates into CATSDLTDEQYF.

V and J are TRBV6-1 and TRBJ1-1, with a possible D match to TRBD1 (5 bases). The V gene lost 4 bases and the J gene lost 3 bases, with 9 bases spanning the gap. Germline values: CDR1 MNHNS, CDR2 SASEGT. CDR3 length: 13 residues. The CDR3 reads CASSAGLDTEAFF. CDR3 coding DNA: TGTGCCAGCAGTGCGGGGCTGGACACTGAAGCTTTCTTT.

This chain connects TRBV7-3 to TRBJ2-7; 10 nucleotides agree with TRBD2. The CDR3 loop spans 14 amino acids. CDR1 is SGHTA and CDR2 is FQGTGA in the germline V gene. Trimming took 6 bases from V and 5 from J; bases not matched to a gene: 7. CDR3: CASSLAGGADEQYF. The CDR3 bases are TGTGCCAGCAGTTTAGCGGGAGGCGCGGACGAGCAGTACTTC.

This chain connects TRBV7-3 to TRBJ1-3; 8 positions agree with TRBD1. Germline CDR1 and CDR2: SGHTA and FQGTGA. Unmatched junction bases numbered 2, after V lost 5 bases and J lost 2 bases. This CDR3 region has 14 residues. CDR3 coding DNA: TGTGCCAGCAGCCTCAGGGGGCCTGGAAACACCATATATTTT. It translates to CASSLRGPGNTIYF. The full variable domain, rest sourced from reference TRBV7-3 and TRBJ1-3, is GAGVSQTPSNKVTEKGKYVELRCDPISGHTALYWYRQSLGQGPEFLIYFQGTGAADDSGLPNDRFFAVRPEGSVSTLKIQRTERGDSAVYLCASSLRGPGNTIYFGEGSWLTVV.

The V call is TRBV7-8, the J call TRBJ2-7; D may be TRBD1 (6 bases). Germline V CDR1 and CDR2: SGHVS, FQNEAQ. CDR3 length equals 14 residues. The V end was cut by 5 bases, the J end by 1 base, with 12 bases between. The CDR3 DNA reads TGTGCCAGCAGCATGTACAGGGATTCCTACGAGCAGTACTTC. The encoded protein is CASSMYRDSYEQYF.

The chain joins TRBV6-1 to TRBJ2-3; TRBD1 might be the D (5 bases). The CDR3 totals 15 residues. Per the germline V gene, CDR1 is MNHNS and CDR2 is SASEGT. Trimming cost V 6 bases and J 0 bases, with 13 bases left between them. CDR3 loop: CASRVGAPSTDTQYF. DNA of the CDR3: TGTGCCAGCAGGGTTGGGGCTCCTAGCACAGATACGCAGTATTTT.

The table lists this clonotype with a few counts. This chain links TRBV7-8 with TRBJ2-3; D gene ambiguous. Deletions cut 2 bases from V and 3 bases from J, with 3 bases between. CDR3 length: 12 amino acids. CDR1 and CDR2 (germline): SGHVS, FQNEAQ. In nucleotides, the CDR3 is TGTGCCAGCAGCTTAAGAACAGATACGCAGTATTTT. Translated, it gives CASSLRTDTQYF.

The rearrangement joins TRBV6-1 to TRBJ1-2, with TRBD1 matching 7 bases. There are 15 residues in the CDR3. Germline CDR1 and CDR2: MNHNS and SASEGT. V lost 6 bases, J lost 4 bases, and 11 bases stayed unmatched. CDR3 protein: CASSQTRQGVYGYTF. CDR3 sequence (DNA): TGTGCCAGCAGCCAAACTAGACAGGGAGTCTATGGCTACACCTTC.

The gene calls are TRBV18 and TRBJ2-7, with 8 bases aligning to TRBD1. The CDR3 runs to 14 residues. In germline, CDR1 is KGHSH, CDR2 LQKENI. Trimming removed 0 bases from V and 3 bases from J; junction bases left unmatched: 1. The CDR3 DNA reads as TGTGCCAGCTCACCACCGGACAGGGTCTACGAGCAGTACTTC. It yields the protein CASSPPDRVYEQYF.